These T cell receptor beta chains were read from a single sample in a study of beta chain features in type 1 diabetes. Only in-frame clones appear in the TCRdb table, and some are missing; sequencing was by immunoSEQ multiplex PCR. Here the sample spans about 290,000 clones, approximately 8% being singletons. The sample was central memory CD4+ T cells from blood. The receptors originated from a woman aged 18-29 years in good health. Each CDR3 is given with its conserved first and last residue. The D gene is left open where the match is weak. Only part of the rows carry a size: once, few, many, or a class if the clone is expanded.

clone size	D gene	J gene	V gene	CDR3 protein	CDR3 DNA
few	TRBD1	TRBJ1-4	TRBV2	CASKGTGGEKLFF	TGTGCCAGCAAGGGGACAGGGGGTGAAAAACTGTTTTTT
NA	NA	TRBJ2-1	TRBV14	CASSQFTGAYNEQFF	TGTGCCAGCAGCCAATTCACGGGAGCCTACAATGAGCAGTTCTTC
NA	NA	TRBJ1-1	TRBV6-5	CASSYSTGTEAFF	TGTGCCAGCAGTTACTCGACAGGCACTGAAGCTTTCTTT
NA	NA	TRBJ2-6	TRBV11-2	CASSLGVAGANVLTF	TGTGCCAGCAGCTTAGGGGTCGCTGGGGCCAACGTCCTGACTTTC
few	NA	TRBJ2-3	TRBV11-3	CASSPNVGTQYF	TGTGCCAGCAGCCCGAATGTCGGTACGCAGTATTTT
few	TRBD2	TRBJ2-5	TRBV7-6	CASSSARTSQETQYF	TGTGCCAGCAGCTCAGCCCGGACTAGCCAAGAGACCCAGTACTTC
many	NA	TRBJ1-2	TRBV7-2	CASSPRMGYGYTF	TGTGCCAGCAGCCCCAGGATGGGTTATGGCTACACCTTC
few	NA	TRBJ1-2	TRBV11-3	CASSQTEFYGYTF	TGTGCCAGCAGCCAAACAGAATTCTATGGCTACACCTTC
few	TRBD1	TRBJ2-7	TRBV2	CASSEEAGGGYEQYF	TGTGCCAGCAGTGAAGAGGCAGGGGGCGGATACGAGCAGTACTTC
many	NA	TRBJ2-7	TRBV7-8	CASSLTRYEQYF	TGTGCCAGCAGCTTAACCCGTTACGAGCAGTACTTC
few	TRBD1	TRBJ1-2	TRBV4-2	CASSQGSGTDGYTF	TGTGCCAGCAGCCAAGGCTCCGGGACAGATGGCTACACCTTC
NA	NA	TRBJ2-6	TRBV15	CATSRDRQGGSGANVLTF	TGTGCCACCAGCAGAGATCGGCAGGGAGGATCTGGGGCCAACGTCCTGACTTTC
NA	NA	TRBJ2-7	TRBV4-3	CASSRLQLPPDSYEQYF	TGCGCCAGCAGCCGTCTACAGCTTCCCCCTGACTCCTACGAGCAGTACTTC
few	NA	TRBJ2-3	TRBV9	CASSVGDGGRGESTDTQYF	TGTGCCAGCAGCGTAGGGGATGGCGGCAGGGGAGAGAGCACAGATACGCAGTATTTT
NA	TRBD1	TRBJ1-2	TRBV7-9	CASSPQGGGAHYGYTF	TGTGCCAGCAGCCCCCAGGGGGGGGGCGCCCACTATGGCTACACCTTC
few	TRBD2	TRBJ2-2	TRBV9	CASSTPGLAGAGELFF	TGTGCCAGCAGCACTCCGGGACTAGCGGGAGCCGGGGAGCTGTTTTTT
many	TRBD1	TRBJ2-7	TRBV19	CASKAGTAPYEQYF	TGTGCCAGTAAAGCCGGGACAGCCCCTTACGAGCAGTACTTC
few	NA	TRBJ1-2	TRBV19	CASSVRDNYGYTF	TGTGCCAGTAGTGTGCGAGATAACTATGGCTACACCTTC
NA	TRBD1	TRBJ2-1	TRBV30	CAWSVRRGQSEQFF	TGTGCCTGGAGTGTACGTAGGGGGCAGAGTGAGCAGTTCTTC
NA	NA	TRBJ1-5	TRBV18	CASSPTGGQPQHF	TGTGCCAGCTCACCAACGGGGGGACAGCCCCAGCATTTT
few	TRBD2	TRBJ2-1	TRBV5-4	CASSLYRGGIYNEQFF	TGTGCCAGCAGCTTGTATCGGGGGGGCATCTACAATGAGCAGTTCTTC
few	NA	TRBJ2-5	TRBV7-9	CASSLYVTEETQYF	TGTGCCAGCAGCTTATATGTGACAGAAGAGACCCAGTACTTC
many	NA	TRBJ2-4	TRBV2	CASIRGNIAKNIQYF	TGTGCCAGCATTAGGGGTAACATAGCCAAAAACATTCAGTACTTC
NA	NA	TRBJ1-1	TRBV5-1	CASSLGTSNTEAFF	TGCGCCAGCAGCTTGGGGACCTCAAACACTGAAGCTTTCTTT
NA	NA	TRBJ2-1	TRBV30	CAFRGDSYNEQFF	TGTGCCTTCAGGGGCGACTCCTACAATGAGCAGTTCTTC
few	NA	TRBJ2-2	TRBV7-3	CASSLDINTGELFF	TGTGCCAGCAGCTTAGATATTAACACCGGGGAGCTGTTTTTT
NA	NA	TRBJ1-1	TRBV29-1	CSVDVDTEAFF	TGCAGCGTTGATGTGGACACTGAAGCTTTCTTT
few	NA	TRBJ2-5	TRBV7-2	CASSGNRGGSKTQYF	TGTGCCAGCAGTGGGAATAGGGGCGGGTCGAAGACCCAGTACTTC
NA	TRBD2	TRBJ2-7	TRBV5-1	CASSLLAGNYEQYF	TGCGCCAGCAGCTTACTAGCGGGGAACTACGAGCAGTACTTC
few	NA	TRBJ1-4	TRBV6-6	CASCRGQGEKLFF	TGTGCCAGTTGCCGGGGACAAGGGGAAAAACTGTTTTTT
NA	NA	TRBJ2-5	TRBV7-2	CASSLAETQYF	TGTGCCAGCAGCTTAGCGGAGACCCAGTACTTC
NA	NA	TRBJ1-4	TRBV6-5	CASSYSGTILEKLFF	TGTGCCAGCAGTTACTCCGGGACAATTCTGGAAAAACTGTTTTTT
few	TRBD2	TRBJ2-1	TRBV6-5	CASSLGGTNYNEQFF	TGTGCCAGCAGCCTCGGGGGGACTAACTACAATGAGCAGTTCTTC
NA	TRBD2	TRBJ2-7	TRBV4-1	CASSQVVSGRRNEQYF	TGCGCCAGCAGCCAAGTAGTTAGCGGGAGGAGGAACGAGCAGTACTTC
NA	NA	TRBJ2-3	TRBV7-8	CASSLPTLPQYF	TGTGCCAGCAGCTTACCGACCCTTCCGCAGTATTTT
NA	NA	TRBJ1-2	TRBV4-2	CASRRDLVGGYTF	TGTGCCAGCAGGCGCGACTTAGTTGGGGGCTACACCTTC
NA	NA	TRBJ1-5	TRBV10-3	CAIGGNSNQPQHF	TGTGCCATCGGAGGAAATAGCAATCAGCCCCAGCATTTT
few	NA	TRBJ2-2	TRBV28	CASNPNRGGGELFF	TGTGCCAGCAATCCAAACAGGGGAGGAGGGGAGCTGTTTTTT
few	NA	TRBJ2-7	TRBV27	CASSLRPGYPYEQYF	TGTGCCAGCAGTTTGCGCCCAGGGTACCCCTACGAGCAGTACTTC
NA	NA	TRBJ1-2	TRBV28	CATGQPEIYGYTF	TGTGCCACAGGGCAGCCAGAAATCTATGGCTACACCTTC
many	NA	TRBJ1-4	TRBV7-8	CASSLRGRLNEKLFF	TGTGCCAGCAGCTTACGGGGCAGGCTTAATGAAAAACTGTTTTTT
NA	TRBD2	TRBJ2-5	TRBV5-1	CASRRQIAGGLETQYF	TGCGCCAGCAGGCGGCAAATCGCGGGAGGGCTGGAGACCCAGTACTTC
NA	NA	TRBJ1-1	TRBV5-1	CASRSQSINTEAFF	TGCGCCAGCAGGTCACAAAGCATTAACACTGAAGCTTTCTTT
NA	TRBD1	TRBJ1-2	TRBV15	CATSRGGGQGHYGYTF	TGTGCCACCAGCAGAGGAGGGGGACAGGGACACTATGGCTACACCTTC
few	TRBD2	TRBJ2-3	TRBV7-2	CASSLGLAEADTQYF	TGTGCCAGCAGCTTAGGACTAGCGGAGGCAGATACGCAGTATTTT
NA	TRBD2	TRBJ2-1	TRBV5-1	CASSLGGTTNNEQFF	TGCGCCAGCAGCTTAGGCGGGACTACCAACAATGAGCAGTTCTTC
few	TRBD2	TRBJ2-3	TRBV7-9	CASSLRLAGGTDTQYF	TGTGCCAGCAGCCTACGACTAGCGGGGGGGACAGATACGCAGTATTTT
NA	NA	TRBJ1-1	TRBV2	CASSFTGQPPHEAFF	TGTGCCAGCAGCTTCACCGGCCAGCCCCCTCATGAAGCTTTCTTT
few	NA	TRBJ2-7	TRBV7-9	CASSLSVNSYEQYF	TGTGCCAGCAGCTTGTCGGTCAACTCCTACGAGCAGTACTTC
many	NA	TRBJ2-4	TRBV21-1	CASRMKAGPLAVNIQYF	TGTGCCAGCAGGATGAAAGCGGGACCGCTCGCGGTAAACATTCAGTACTTC
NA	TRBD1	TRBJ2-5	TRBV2	CASKGQGLQTQYF	TGTGCCAGCAAGGGACAGGGGCTTCAGACCCAGTACTTC
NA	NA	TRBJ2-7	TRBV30	CAWSTTLYEQYF	TGTGCCTGGAGTACCACCCTCTACGAGCAGTACTTC
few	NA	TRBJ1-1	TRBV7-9	CASSHETGVNTEAFF	TGTGCCAGCAGCCACGAAACAGGAGTGAACACTGAAGCTTTCTTT
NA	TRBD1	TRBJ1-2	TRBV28	CASSDTGGYGYTF	TGTGCCAGCAGCGACACAGGGGGGTATGGCTACACCTTC
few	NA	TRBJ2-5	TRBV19	CASTSAQYF	TGTGCCAGTACCAGCGCTCAGTACTTC
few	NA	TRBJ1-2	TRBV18	CASSPPETGGRGYTF	TGTGCCAGCTCACCACCTGAGACAGGCGGACGCGGCTACACCTTC
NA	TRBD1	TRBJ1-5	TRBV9	CASSPGQSSNQPQHF	TGTGCCAGCAGCCCGGGACAGTCTAGCAATCAGCCCCAGCATTTT